Listed here are 27 T cell receptor beta chains from one sample, sequenced in a study of blood T cell repertoires in COVID-19. The protocol was immunoSEQ multiplex PCR, while the TCRdb copy is restricted to in-frame clones and leaves out a portion. The repertoire holds roughly 150,000 clones, with 85% to 90% as singletons. Sample: peripheral blood. The receptors derive from a woman in her sixties with active COVID-19.

The chain couples TRBV19 to TRBJ2-2, with 9 nucleotides matching TRBD1. V shed 3 bases, J shed 7 bases, and the junction held 6 bases outside the gene matches. From germline, CDR1 is LNHDA and CDR2 SQIVND (reference sequence). The CDR3 totals 15 residues. The CDR3 loop is CASSIGQGPHGELFF. DNA for the CDR3: TGTGCCAGTAGTATTGGACAGGGGCCCCACGGGGAGCTGTTTTTT.

This clone came up a few times. The V gene is TRBV4-3, the J gene TRBJ2-7; 13 positions agree with TRBD2. Germline values: CDR1 LGHNA, CDR2 YSLEER. The CDR3 loop spans 17 amino acids. V lost 1 base and J lost 3; bases outside the gene matches: 6. CDR3 sequence (DNA): TGCGCCAGCAGCCAAGGTGCCGGGACTAGCGGGGTCTACGAGCAGTACTTC. Its protein product is CASSQGAGTSGVYEQYF.

The count of this clone is one. V and J are TRBV6-5 and TRBJ2-7, with a possible D match to TRBD1 (5 bases). Germline V CDR1 and CDR2: MNHEY, SVGAGI. This CDR3 comprises 16 residues. V dropped 2 bases and J dropped 0 bases, with 14 bases sitting between them. The CDR3 DNA follows: TGTGCCAGCAGTTACCACTCCTTAGGGGACTCCTACGAGCAGTACTTC. It specifies CASSYHSLGDSYEQYF.

The chain couples TRBV6-5 to TRBJ1-3; 8 nucleotides line up with TRBD1. The V segment lost 6 bases and the J segment 0 bases; nucleotides outside the gene matches: 4. Germline V gene lookup returns CDR1 MNHEY and CDR2 SVGAGI. The CDR3 extends over 15 amino acids. CDR3 DNA sequence: TGTGCCAGCAGGGGGGACAGGTCCTCTGGAAACACCATATATTTT. Its protein is CASRGDRSSGNTIYF.

The chain is built from TRBV19 and TRBJ1-1; D unclear. Germline assignment: CDR1 LNHDA and CDR2 SQIVND (reference sequence). V dropped 8 bases and J dropped 0 bases, with 13 bases sitting between them. The CDR3 has 14 residues. For the CDR3, the DNA is TGTGCCAGTTTTCCTCGAGGGATGAACACTGAAGCTTTCTTT. It encodes CASFPRGMNTEAFF.

This clone has only one observation. The chain couples TRBV27 to TRBJ2-5; 9 positions agree with TRBD2. V gave up 6 bases and J gave up 5 bases; unmatched junction bases: 10. The CDR3 is 15 residues long. Germline loops: CDR1 MNHEY, CDR2 SMNVEV (reference sequence). The CDR3 loop is CASSFSGGRGETQYF. The DNA for the CDR3 is TGTGCCAGCAGCTTTTCGGGCGGGAGGGGTGAGACCCAGTACTTC.

Only one count was recorded for this clone. In DNA, the CDR3 is TGTGCCAGCAGCCCCTACAGCAATGAGCAGTTCTTC. Protein: CASSPYSNEQFF. The gene calls are TRBV9 and TRBJ2-1, with unresolved D. V was pared by 4 bases and J by 6 bases, with 8 bases between. Germline-derived CDR1 and CDR2 are SGDLS and YYNGEE. The CDR3 spans 12 residues.

The chain employs TRBV7-9 and TRBJ2-1; 8 nucleotides match TRBD2. The CDR3 totals 16 residues. V gave up 5 bases and J gave up 5 bases; unmatched junction bases: 11. CDR1 SEHNR and CDR2 FQNEAQ come from the germline V gene (reference sequence). For the CDR3, the DNA is TGTGCCAGCAGCCCCACAGCGGGAGTCCCCCACAATGAGCAGTTCTTC. Protein sequence: CASSPTAGVPHNEQFF. Combining the CDR3 with reference TRBV7-9 and TRBJ2-1 gives the whole variable domain DTGVSQNPRHKITKRGQNVTFRCDPISEHNRLYWYRQTLGQGPEFLTYFQNEAQLEKSRLLSDRFSAERPKGSFSTLEIQRTEQGDSAMYLCASSPTAGVPHNEQFFGPGTRLTVL.

There are a few counts of this clone. The chain has TRBV15 and TRBJ2-3; TRBD2 matches 13 bases. CDR3 length equals 15 residues. V was pared by 4 bases and J by 3 bases, with 1 base of the junction left unmatched. The germline V gene has CDR1 LNHNV and CDR2 YYDKDF (reference sequence). CDR3 sequence: CATSTGLAGTDTQYF. DNA for the CDR3: TGTGCCACCAGCACGGGACTAGCGGGAACAGATACGCAGTATTTT.

The chain uses TRBV6-6 and TRBJ1-5, with D maybe TRBD1 (5 bases). This CDR3 is built from 15 residues. The germline V gene has CDR1 MNHNY and CDR2 SVGAGI (reference sequence). Trimming cost V 6 bases and J 2 bases, with 14 bases left between them. Here the CDR3 DNA reads TGTGCCAGCAGCCCCCCCGACAGCCGCAATCAGCCCCAGCATTTT. The encoded protein is CASSPPDSRNQPQHF.

This chain connects TRBV7-2 to TRBJ1-1; unclear D gene. V lost 6 bases to trimming and J lost 5 bases, with 19 bases between them. Germline assignment: CDR1 SGHTA and CDR2 FQGNSA. This CDR3 has 15 residues. The chain's CDR3 is CASRNIPLQRTEAFF. The DNA for the CDR3 is TGTGCCAGCAGGAATATCCCCCTGCAGAGGACTGAAGCTTTCTTT.

This rearrangement joins TRBV15 to TRBJ2-3, with TRBD2 matching over 9 bases. CDR1 and CDR2 (germline): LNHNV, YYDKDF (reference sequence). The V and J ends lost 0 bases and 6 bases, in that order; junction bases with no gene match: 16. This CDR3 contains 19 residues. CDR3 in amino acids: CATSRDRGGRGLAGDTQYF. CDR3 coding DNA: TGTGCCACCAGCAGAGATAGAGGGGGCCGGGGACTAGCAGGTGATACGCAGTATTTT.

This rearrangement joins TRBV11-2 to TRBJ2-5, with no clear D. Germline assignment: CDR1 SGHAT and CDR2 FQNNGV. V was cut by 2 bases and J by 3 bases, with 10 bases left in between. There are 14 residues in the CDR3. The CDR3 nucleotides are TGTGCCAGCAGCTTATCGTCAGTGAAAGAGACCCAGTACTTC. It codes for CASSLSSVKETQYF.

This rearrangement joins TRBV19 to TRBJ1-1; 8 bases map to TRBD1. Germline CDR1 is LNHDA and CDR2 is SQIVND (reference sequence). The CDR3 is 14 residues long. With V trimmed by 6 bases and J by 10 bases, 13 bases remained unmatched. This chain's CDR3 is CASRRLQGAQGAFF. CDR3 DNA sequence: TGTGCCAGTAGGAGACTTCAGGGGGCCCAGGGAGCTTTCTTT. The full variable domain, rest sourced from reference TRBV19 and TRBJ1-1, is DGGITQSPKYLFRKEGQNVTLSCEQNLNHDAMYWYRQDPGQGLRLIYYSQIVNDFQKGDIAEGYSVSREKKESFPLTVTSAQKNPTAFYLCASRRLQGAQGAFFGQGTRLTVV.

Concerning this clone itself: The sample has other DNA sequences that encode this CDR3 too. The chain carries TRBV28 and TRBJ1-2, with D unresolved. CDR1 is MDHEN, CDR2 SYDVKM, per germline. The V end was cut by 4 bases, the J end by 4 bases, with 7 bases between. CDR3 length: 12 residues. Here the CDR3 DNA reads TGTGCCAGCAGTTGGAGGAGCTATGGCTACACCTTC. Amino acids: CASSWRSYGYTF.

V usage is TRBV18 and J usage is TRBJ1-4; D ambiguous. There are 18 residues in the CDR3. Trimming removed 4 bases at V and 8 bases at J, with 26 bases between. The germline V gene encodes CDR1 KGHSH and CDR2 LQKENI. The CDR3 region is CASSLLTLGLAASEKLFF. CDR3 coding DNA: TGTGCCAGCTCACTACTAACCCTCGGTCTGGCCGCTTCGGAAAAACTGTTTTTT.

The CDR3 loop is CATSDLSSGRSDEQFF. Here the CDR3 DNA reads TGTGCCACCAGTGATTTGTCTAGCGGGAGAAGCGATGAGCAGTTCTTC. The chain recombines TRBV24-1 with TRBJ2-1; 10 nucleotides align to TRBD2. Germline V gene data show CDR1 as KGHDR and CDR2 as SFDVKD. The CDR3 spans 16 residues. V was pared by 0 bases and J by 8 bases, with 6 bases of the junction left unmatched.

This rearrangement joins TRBV29-1 to TRBJ2-1; D not resolved. CDR1 is SQVTM, CDR2 ANQGSEA, per germline. Trimming pared 3 bases from V and 2 bases from J, leaving 14 bases between. The CDR3 runs to 15 residues. CDR3 nucleotide sequence: TGCAGCGTTGACGAACGCGAAATACCCTACAATGAGCAGTTCTTC. This encodes CSVDEREIPYNEQFF.

In its sample, this clone was seen a few times. The chain links TRBV2 to TRBJ2-2; TRBD2 matches at 12 bases. CDR3 size: 15 residues. CDR1 and CDR2 from the germline V gene are SNHLY and FYNNEI. J lost 3 bases, V lost 7 bases, and 3 bases had no gene match. The CDR3, as DNA: TGTGCCAGCAAGACTAGCGGGAGTTACACCGGGGAGCTGTTTTTT. Translated: CASKTSGSYTGELFF.

The J gene is TRBJ2-5, the V gene TRBV30; tentative D call: TRBD2 (6 bases). The germline gives CDR1 GTSNPN, CDR2 SVGIG (reference sequence). The length of the CDR3 is 16 residues. With 1 base removed from V and 0 bases from J, the gap between germline ends came to 15 bases. The CDR3 loop reads CAWSGRDSKYQETQYF. The CDR3 nucleotides read TGTGCCTGGAGTGGCCGGGACTCCAAGTACCAAGAGACCCAGTACTTC.

The chain links TRBV18 to TRBJ2-4; 7 nucleotides align to TRBD2. Germline lookup yields CDR1 KGHSH and CDR2 LQKENI. The CDR3 has 21 amino acids. J gave up 1 base and V 5 bases, and 23 bases lay outside the gene matches. CDR3 region: CASSWGPALSGNLQAKNIQYF. In DNA, the CDR3 is TGTGCCAGCTCATGGGGACCGGCACTGAGCGGGAACCTTCAGGCCAAAAACATTCAGTACTTC.

This chain uses TRBV14 with TRBJ2-1; TRBD2 matches 11 bases. Germline CDR1 is SGHDN and CDR2 is FVKESK. The J segment lost 15 bases and the V segment lost 2 bases, leaving 12 bases of the junction unmatched. This CDR3 spans 15 amino acids. The CDR3 loop reads CASSQFRLAGGPPFF. CDR3 DNA sequence: TGTGCCAGCAGCCAATTCCGCCTAGCGGGGGGCCCCCCGTTCTTC.

The rearrangement links TRBV4-1 to TRBJ1-1; D may be TRBD1 (5 bases). The CDR3 runs to 15 residues. The V gene lost 4 bases and the J gene lost 5 bases, with 17 bases spanning the gap. Germline assignment: CDR1 MGHRA and CDR2 YSYEKL. The CDR3 protein is CASSRAGQGLTEAFF. CDR3 sequence (DNA): TGCGCCAGCAGCCGGGCGGGGCAGGGCCTTACTGAAGCTTTCTTT.

The chain recombines TRBV24-1 with TRBJ2-1; D remains unclear. The CDR3 has 14 amino acids. Per germline, CDR1 KGHDR and CDR2 SFDVKD. V dropped 4 bases and J dropped 4 bases, with 10 bases sitting between them. CDR3 protein: CATSDVDFYNEQFF. CDR3 in DNA: TGTGCCACCAGTGACGTCGACTTTTACAATGAGCAGTTCTTC.

This clone was recorded a few times. The rearrangement links TRBV2 to TRBJ2-1; perhaps TRBD2 as D (5 bases). Trimming cost V 6 bases and J 7 bases, with 13 bases left between them. This CDR3 is built from 13 residues. Germline CDR1 reads SNHLY; CDR2 reads FYNNEI. The CDR3 coding sequence is TGTGCCAGCAGCGTAACTAGAGGAAATGAGCAGTTCTTC. Translation: CASSVTRGNEQFF.

This clone showed up just once. This chain links TRBV30 with TRBJ1-1, with D uncertain. CDR1 is GTSNPN, CDR2 SVGIG, per germline (reference sequence). The CDR3 spans 12 residues. The V and J ends lost 7 bases and 8 bases respectively, with 17 bases between them. In DNA form, the CDR3 reads TGTGCCTCTCACAGTGTCTCGGGAGAAGCTTTCTTT. Its translation is CASHSVSGEAFF.

The rearrangement joins TRBV5-1 to TRBJ2-3, with 7 bases fitting TRBD1. J lost 4 bases, V lost 3 bases, and 14 bases had no gene match. The germline CDR1 and CDR2 sequences are SGHRS and YFSETQ. The length of the CDR3 is 17 residues. In DNA form, the CDR3 reads TGCGCCAGCAGCTCACAGTCGGGGACAGTCGATCCAGATACGCAGTATTTT. Its protein is CASSSQSGTVDPDTQYF. Full variable domain (remainder filled in from reference TRBV5-1 and TRBJ2-3): KAGVTQTPRYLIKTRGQQVTLSCSPISGHRSVSWYQQTPGQGLQFLFEYFSETQRNKGNFPGRFSGRQFSNSRSEMNVSTLELGDSALYLCASSSQSGTVDPDTQYFGPGTRLTVL.